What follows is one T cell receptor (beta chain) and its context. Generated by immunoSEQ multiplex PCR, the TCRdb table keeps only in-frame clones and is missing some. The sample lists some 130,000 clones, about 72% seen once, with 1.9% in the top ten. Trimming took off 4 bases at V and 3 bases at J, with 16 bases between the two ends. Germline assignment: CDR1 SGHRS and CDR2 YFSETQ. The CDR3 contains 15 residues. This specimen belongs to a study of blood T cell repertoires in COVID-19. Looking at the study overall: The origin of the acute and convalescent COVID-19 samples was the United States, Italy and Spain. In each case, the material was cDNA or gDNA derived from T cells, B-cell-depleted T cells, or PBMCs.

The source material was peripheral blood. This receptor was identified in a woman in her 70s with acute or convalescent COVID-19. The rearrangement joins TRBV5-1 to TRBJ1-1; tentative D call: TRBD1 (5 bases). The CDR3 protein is CASSPRAGEDTEAFF. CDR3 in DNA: TGCGCCAGCAGCCCTCGGGCGGGGGAGGACACTGAAGCTTTCTTT.